This T cell receptor beta chain originates from a study of blood T cells in healthy people across ages. Whole-study results and caveats: Versus aged donors, long-lived donors had higher diversity and more naive CD4+ cells.

Total RNA amounts of at least 6 micrograms were extracted per sample. CDR1 is DFQATT and CDR2 is SNEGSKA in the germline V gene (reference sequence). The CDR3 is made up of 13 amino acids. About this clonotype itself: The antigen is not known. This may be a read error, as it is one base from a much larger clone.

Together with a sample-barcoded 5' primer, a J-beta primer mix was included in a second PCR lasting roughly 6 to 12 cycles. TCRdb called the 5' RACE reads again in MiXCR, with one record for every CDR3 protein. This sample yields approximately 400,000 distinct CDR3 sequences, of which roughly half are seen a single time; 45% to 60% belongs to the top ten. Material for sequencing was blood. The TCR was taken from a man aged 55-75 years in good health. This chain connects TRBV20-1 to TRBJ2-7, with 7 bases lining up with TRBD1. The CDR3: CSAAWGQHYEQYF. Written as DNA, the CDR3 is TGCAGCGCCGCCTGGGGACAGCACTACGAGCAGTACTTC.